This TCR beta chain was sequenced during a study of blood T cell repertoires in COVID-19. Study in general: T cells, B-cell-depleted T cells, or PBMCs supplied cDNA or gDNA.

Per germline, CDR1 SGDLS and CDR2 YYNGEE. Trimming removed 3 bases at V and 0 bases at J, with 10 bases between. This CDR3 is built from 15 residues. In terms of age and location, participants ranged from about 18 to 90 years and lived in fewer than 30 US areas. Produced via immunoSEQ multiplex PCR; TCRdb's table is partial and in-frame only. The data show around 190,000 clones, about 86% seen once. The chain is built from TRBV9 and TRBJ1-3; D not certain. Sequencing used PBMCs or T cells enriched from blood (not recorded which). This TCR was sampled from a woman in her forties in a cohort exposed to, infected with or recovered from COVID-19 (not recorded which). The DNA for the CDR3 is TGTGCCAGCAGCGCGAGACTCAGCTCTGGAAACACCATATATTTT. Translating it yields CASSARLSSGNTIYF.